Sequencing of this T cell receptor (beta chain) was carried out in a study of yellow fever vaccine responses in identical twins. Per germline, CDR1 SGHNT and CDR2 YYREEE (reference sequence). The CDR3 has 15 amino acids. Trimming shortened V by 0 bases and J by 0 bases, and 10 bases separated the two germline ends. Of note for this clonotype: Its specificity is not known.

TCRdb called the RT-PCR reads again in MiXCR, with one record for every CDR3 protein. Counted here are hundreds of distinct CDR3 sequences, around 85% occurring once; the ten biggest clones make up approximately 22%. Findings and caveats of the study: On the reported evidence, twins' vaccine T cell responses seemed partly convergent and partly personalized.

The sequencing here drew on T cells from blood (PBMCs), unsorted or a sorted subset (not recorded which), taken before or after yellow fever vaccination (not recorded which). This clonotype was obtained from a female donor who received the yellow fever vaccine. The rearrangement links TRBV5-4 to TRBJ2-7; D is possibly TRBD1 (6 bases). CDR3 loop: CASSLGGQLSYEQYF. The CDR3 DNA follows: TGTGCCAGCAGCTTGGGGGGACAACTCTCCTACGAGCAGTACTTC.